This T cell receptor (beta chain) was documented in a study of identical twins. Note on this clonotype: Its antigen is not known.

Study results and caveats: Analyses based on zero insertions could be partly confounded by invariant MAIT and iNKT cells.

Carrying unique molecular identifiers, the cDNA also gained a universal primer site through template switching. TCRdb reprocessed the 5' RACE reads with MiXCR, giving one entry per CDR3 protein. Among about 1.7 million distinct CDR3 sequences listed, less than 40% were seen once. Trimming cost V 5 bases and J 11 bases, with 23 bases left between them. From germline, CDR1 is KGHDR and CDR2 SFDVKD. The CDR3 extends over 15 amino acids. Sequencing was carried out using cord blood. The sequence came from a newborn girl in good health. The chain employs TRBV24-1 and TRBJ2-5, with a possible D match to TRBD2 (7 bases). The CDR3 loop is CATSVGGVGDNEQYF. The CDR3 DNA sequence: TGTGCCACCAGTGTTGGGGGGGTCGGGGACAATGAGCAGTACTTC.